Each of the 10 T cell receptor beta chains below was sequenced from the same sample in a study of blood T cell repertoires in COVID-19. Data came from immunoSEQ multiplex PCR; TCRdb stores just in-frame clones and leaves some out. Of some 70,000 clones listed, about nine tenths are singletons. Sequencing was performed on peripheral blood. The receptor set was obtained from a woman in her 70s with acute or convalescent COVID-19.

The chain employs TRBV5-6 and TRBJ2-7; 9 bases align to TRBD1. Germline V gives CDR1 SGHDT, CDR2 YYEEEE. The CDR3 has 19 residues. Trimming took 2 bases from V and 2 from J; bases not matched to a gene: 17. The CDR3 here is CASSLKVGTGWTFPYEQYF. In DNA, the CDR3 is TGTGCCAGCAGCTTAAAGGTCGGGACAGGGTGGACGTTTCCCTACGAGCAGTACTTC. The whole variable domain, remainder taken from reference TRBV5-6 and TRBJ2-7, is DAGVTQSPTHLIKTRGQQVTLRCSPKSGHDTVSWYQQALGQGPQFIFQYYEEEERQRGNFPDRFSGHQFPNYSSELNVNALLLGDSALYLCASSLKVGTGWTFPYEQYFGPGTRLTVT.

The sample holds a few counts of this clone. This chain connects TRBV27 to TRBJ2-3; 9 positions agree with TRBD2. The CDR3 loop spans 16 amino acids. Unmatched junction bases numbered 8, after V lost 3 bases and J lost 4 bases. CDR1 and CDR2 (germline): MNHEY, SMNVEV (reference sequence). Written as DNA, the CDR3 is TGTGCCAGCAGTTTCAGAGCGGGGGGCCCCCCAGATACGCAGTATTTT. Residues: CASSFRAGGPPDTQYF.

The chain is built from TRBV18 and TRBJ1-5; D is possibly TRBD1 (5 bases). CDR3 length: 15 residues. Germline CDR1 KGHSH, CDR2 LQKENI. Trimming removed 5 bases from V and 2 bases from J, with 13 bases in between. For the CDR3, the DNA is TGTGCCAGCTCAGTAGGGGCCCGGGGCAATCAGCCCCAGCATTTT. Residues: CASSVGARGNQPQHF.

The rearrangement links TRBV19 to TRBJ2-2; D unresolved. This CDR3 region has 14 residues. Per the germline V gene, CDR1 is LNHDA and CDR2 is SQIVND (reference sequence). Between the trimmed V and J ends, which lost 5 bases and 4 bases, there was a span of 11 bases. CDR3 loop: CASSSTGGTGELFF. The CDR3 nucleotides read TGTGCCAGTAGTTCGACGGGTGGCACCGGGGAGCTGTTTTTT.

The chain couples TRBV9 to TRBJ2-2, with D perhaps TRBD2 (6 bases). Germline values: CDR1 SGDLS, CDR2 YYNGEE. This CDR3 has 15 residues. The germline V and J ends were trimmed by 0 bases and 3 bases, with 9 bases remaining between them. This CDR3 is CASSVVREDTGELFF. DNA for the CDR3: TGTGCCAGCAGCGTAGTCAGGGAGGACACCGGGGAGCTGTTTTTT.

CDR3 bases: TGTGCCAGCAGCTTAGGCCAGGGGAAGTCGGCTTTCTTT. Its translation is CASSLGQGKSAFF. V usage is TRBV7-9 and J usage is TRBJ1-1, with a possible D match to TRBD1 (6 bases). Germline CDR1 and CDR2: SEHNR and FQNEAQ (reference sequence). Trimming took 1 base from V and 11 from J, leaving 14 bases between them. The CDR3 extends over 13 amino acids.

This chain uses TRBV19 with TRBJ1-2; weak D call: TRBD1 (6 bases). V was cut by 4 bases and J by 3 bases, with 9 bases left in between. The CDR3 covers 13 residues. The V gene's germline CDR1 is LNHDA and CDR2 SQIVND (reference sequence). In DNA form, the CDR3 reads TGTGCCAGTAGTACCGGACAGCACTATGGCTACACCTTC. The encoded protein is CASSTGQHYGYTF.

The chain carries TRBV18 and TRBJ1-1; 8 nucleotides line up with TRBD1. This CDR3 contains 15 residues. The junction had 5 bases not matched to a gene; V was cut back by 5 bases and J by 0 bases. Germline V gene sequence: CDR1 KGHSH, CDR2 LQKENI. The CDR3, as DNA: TGTGCCAGCTCAGGTCCGGGACAGGTGAACACTGAAGCTTTCTTT. Translation gives CASSGPGQVNTEAFF.

The chain has TRBV29-1 and TRBJ2-5; TRBD2 aligns across 10 bases. The length of the CDR3 is 17 residues. The ends lost 0 bases at V and 5 bases at J; junction bases unmatched: 12. Germline CDR1 reads SQVTM; CDR2 reads ANQGSEA. CDR3: CSVEDQARLAGDETQYF. The CDR3 DNA follows: TGCAGCGTTGAAGATCAAGCGAGGCTAGCGGGAGATGAGACCCAGTACTTC.

V gene TRBV27 combines with J gene TRBJ2-4, with TRBD1 matching over 7 bases. Trimming cost V 5 bases and J 4 bases; bases outside gene matches: 5. CDR3 length equals 14 residues. Germline CDR1 and CDR2: MNHEY and SMNVEV (reference sequence). Here the CDR3 DNA reads TGTGCCAGCAGTAGAGACAGGGTAAAAAACATTCAGTACTTC. Translating it yields CASSRDRVKNIQYF.